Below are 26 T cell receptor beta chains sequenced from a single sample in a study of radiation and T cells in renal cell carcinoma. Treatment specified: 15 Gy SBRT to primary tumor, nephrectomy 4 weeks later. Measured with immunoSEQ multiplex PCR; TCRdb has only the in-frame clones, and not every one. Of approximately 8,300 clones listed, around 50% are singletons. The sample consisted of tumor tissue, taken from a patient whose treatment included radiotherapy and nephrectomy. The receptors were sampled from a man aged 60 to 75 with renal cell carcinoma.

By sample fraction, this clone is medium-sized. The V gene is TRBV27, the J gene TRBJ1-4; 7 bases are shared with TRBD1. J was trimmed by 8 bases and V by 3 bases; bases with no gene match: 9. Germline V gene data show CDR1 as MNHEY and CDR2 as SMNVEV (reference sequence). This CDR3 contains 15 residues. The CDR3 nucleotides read TGTGCCAGCAGTTTTAGGTCAGGGGGTCGGGAAAAACTGTTTTTT. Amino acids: CASSFRSGGREKLFF. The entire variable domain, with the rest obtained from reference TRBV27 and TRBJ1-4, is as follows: EAQVTQNPRYLITVTGKKLTVTCSQNMNHEYMSWYRQDPGLGLRQIYYSMNVEVTDKGDVPEGYKVSRKEKRNFPLILESPSPNQTSLYFCASSFRSGGREKLFFGSGTQLSVL.

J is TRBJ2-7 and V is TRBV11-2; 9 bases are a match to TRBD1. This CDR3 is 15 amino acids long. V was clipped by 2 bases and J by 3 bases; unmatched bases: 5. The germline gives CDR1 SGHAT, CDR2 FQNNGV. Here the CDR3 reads CASSLIGTGYYEQYF. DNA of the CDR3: TGTGCCAGCAGCTTAATAGGGACAGGGTACTACGAGCAGTACTTC.

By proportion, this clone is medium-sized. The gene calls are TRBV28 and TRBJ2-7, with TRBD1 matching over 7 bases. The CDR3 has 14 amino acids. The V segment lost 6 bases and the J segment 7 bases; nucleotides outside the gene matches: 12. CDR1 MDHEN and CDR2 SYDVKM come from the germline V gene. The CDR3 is CASSVPGIQGEQYF. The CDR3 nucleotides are TGTGCCAGCAGCGTACCCGGGATACAGGGGGAGCAGTACTTC.

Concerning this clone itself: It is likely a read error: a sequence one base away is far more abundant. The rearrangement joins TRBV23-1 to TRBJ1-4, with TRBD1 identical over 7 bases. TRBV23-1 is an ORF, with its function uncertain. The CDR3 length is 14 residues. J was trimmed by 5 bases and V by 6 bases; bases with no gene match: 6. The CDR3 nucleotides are TGCGCCAGCAGCCAAGACAGGGTAAATGAAAAACTGTTTTTT. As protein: CASSQDRVNEKLFF.

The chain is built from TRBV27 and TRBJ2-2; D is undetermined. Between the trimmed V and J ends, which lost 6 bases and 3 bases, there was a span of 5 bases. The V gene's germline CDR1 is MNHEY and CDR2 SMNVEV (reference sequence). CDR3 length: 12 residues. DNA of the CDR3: TGTGCCAGCAGATCCGACACCGGGGAGCTGTTTTTT. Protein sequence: CASRSDTGELFF.

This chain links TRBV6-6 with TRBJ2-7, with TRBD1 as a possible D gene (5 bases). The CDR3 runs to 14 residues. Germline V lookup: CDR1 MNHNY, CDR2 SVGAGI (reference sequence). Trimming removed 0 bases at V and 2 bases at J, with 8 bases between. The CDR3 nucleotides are TGTGCCAGCAGTTACTCGGACACGGCCTACGAGCAGTACTTC. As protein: CASSYSDTAYEQYF.

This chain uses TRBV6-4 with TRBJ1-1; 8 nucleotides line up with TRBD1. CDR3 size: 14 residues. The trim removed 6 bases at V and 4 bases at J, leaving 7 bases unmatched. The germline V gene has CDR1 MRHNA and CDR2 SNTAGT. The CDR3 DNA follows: TGTGCCAGCAGGGACACGGACAGGGCCACTGAAGCTTTCTTT. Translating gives CASRDTDRATEAFF.

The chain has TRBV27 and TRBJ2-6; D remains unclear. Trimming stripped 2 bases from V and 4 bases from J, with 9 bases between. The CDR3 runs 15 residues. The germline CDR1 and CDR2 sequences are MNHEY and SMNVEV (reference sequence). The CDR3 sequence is CASSLALGGANVLTF. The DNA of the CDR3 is TGTGCCAGCAGTTTAGCTCTAGGGGGGGCCAACGTCCTGACTTTC.

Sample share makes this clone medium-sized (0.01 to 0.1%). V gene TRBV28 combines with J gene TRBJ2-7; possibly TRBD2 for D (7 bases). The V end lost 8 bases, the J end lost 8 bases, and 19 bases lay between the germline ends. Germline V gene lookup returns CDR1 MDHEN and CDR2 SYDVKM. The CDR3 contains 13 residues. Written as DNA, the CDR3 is TGTGCCAGCGGGGGGGCTCCGACCCGACAGCAGTACTTC. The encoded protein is CASGGAPTRQQYF.

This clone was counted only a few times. CDR3 residues: CASSGRGNTEAFF. The CDR3 region has the DNA TGTGCCAGCAGTGGGAGGGGGAACACTGAAGCTTTCTTT. This chain connects TRBV6-1 to TRBJ1-1, with a possible D match to TRBD1 (5 bases). Germline CDR1 reads MNHNS; CDR2 reads SASEGT. V dropped 4 bases and J dropped 1 base, with 7 bases sitting between them. The CDR3 spans 13 residues.

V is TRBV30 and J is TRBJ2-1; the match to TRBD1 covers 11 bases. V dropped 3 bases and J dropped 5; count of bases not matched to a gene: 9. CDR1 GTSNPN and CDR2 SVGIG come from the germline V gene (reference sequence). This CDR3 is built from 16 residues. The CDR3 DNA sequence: TGTGCCTGGAGACCCCCCGGGACAGGGGGGAACAATGAGCAGTTCTTC. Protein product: CAWRPPGTGGNNEQFF.

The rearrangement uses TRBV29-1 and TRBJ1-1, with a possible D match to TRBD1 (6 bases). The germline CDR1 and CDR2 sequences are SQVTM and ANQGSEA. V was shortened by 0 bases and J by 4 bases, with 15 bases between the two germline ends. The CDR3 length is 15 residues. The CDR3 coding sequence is TGCAGCGTTGAAGATCCCATTTCCAGGGGCACTGAAGCTTTCTTT. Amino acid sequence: CSVEDPISRGTEAFF.

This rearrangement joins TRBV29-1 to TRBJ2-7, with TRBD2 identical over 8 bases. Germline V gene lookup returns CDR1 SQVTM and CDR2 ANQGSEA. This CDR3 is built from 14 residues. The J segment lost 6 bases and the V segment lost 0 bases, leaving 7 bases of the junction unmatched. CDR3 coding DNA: TGCAGCGTTGAAGATCAAGCGGGAGAAAGCGAGCAGTACTTC. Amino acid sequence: CSVEDQAGESEQYF.

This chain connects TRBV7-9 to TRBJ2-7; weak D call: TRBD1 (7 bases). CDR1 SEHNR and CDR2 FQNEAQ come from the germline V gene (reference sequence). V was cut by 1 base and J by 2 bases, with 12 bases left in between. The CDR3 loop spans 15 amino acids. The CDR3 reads CASSLESGGPYEQYF. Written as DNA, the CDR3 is TGTGCCAGCAGCTTAGAGTCAGGGGGGCCCTACGAGCAGTACTTC.

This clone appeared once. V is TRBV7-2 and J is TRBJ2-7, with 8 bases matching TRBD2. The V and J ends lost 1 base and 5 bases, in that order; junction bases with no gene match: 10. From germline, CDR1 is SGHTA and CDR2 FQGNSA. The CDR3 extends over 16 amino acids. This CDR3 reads CASSLEGASGQHEQYF. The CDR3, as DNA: TGTGCCAGCAGCTTAGAAGGGGCTAGCGGGCAACACGAGCAGTACTTC.

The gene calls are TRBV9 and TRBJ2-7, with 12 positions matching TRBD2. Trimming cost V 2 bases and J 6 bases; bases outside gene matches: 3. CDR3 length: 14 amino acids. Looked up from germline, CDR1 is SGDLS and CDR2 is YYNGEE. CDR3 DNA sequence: TGTGCCAGCAGCGTCCGGACTAGCGGGGCCGAGCAGTACTTC. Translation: CASSVRTSGAEQYF.

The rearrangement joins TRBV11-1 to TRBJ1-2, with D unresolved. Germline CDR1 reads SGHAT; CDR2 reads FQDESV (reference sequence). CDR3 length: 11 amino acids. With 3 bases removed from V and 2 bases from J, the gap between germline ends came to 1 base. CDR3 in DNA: TGTGCCAGCAGCTTGAACTATGGCTACACCTTC. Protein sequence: CASSLNYGYTF.

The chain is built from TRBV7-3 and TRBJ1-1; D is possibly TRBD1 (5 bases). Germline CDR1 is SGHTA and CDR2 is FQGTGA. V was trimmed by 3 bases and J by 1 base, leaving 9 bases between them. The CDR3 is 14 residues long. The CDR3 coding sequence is TGTGCCAGCAGCTTCAGGGTTGGGAACACTGAAGCTTTCTTT. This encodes CASSFRVGNTEAFF.

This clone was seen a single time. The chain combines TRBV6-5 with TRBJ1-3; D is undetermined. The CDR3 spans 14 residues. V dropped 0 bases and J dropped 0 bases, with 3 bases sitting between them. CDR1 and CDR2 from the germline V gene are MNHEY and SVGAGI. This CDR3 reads CASSYSSSGNTIYF. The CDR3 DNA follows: TGTGCCAGCAGTTACTCCTCCTCTGGAAACACCATATATTTT.

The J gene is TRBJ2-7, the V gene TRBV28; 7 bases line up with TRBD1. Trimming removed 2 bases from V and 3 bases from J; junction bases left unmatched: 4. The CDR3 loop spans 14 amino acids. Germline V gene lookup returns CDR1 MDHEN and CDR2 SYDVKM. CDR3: CASSLTGALYEQYF. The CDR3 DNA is TGTGCCAGCAGTTTAACAGGGGCGCTCTACGAGCAGTACTTC.

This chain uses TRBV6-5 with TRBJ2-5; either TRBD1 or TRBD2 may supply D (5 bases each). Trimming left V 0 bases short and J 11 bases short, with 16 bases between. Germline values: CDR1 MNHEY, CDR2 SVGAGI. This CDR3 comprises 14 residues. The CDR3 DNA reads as TGTGCCAGCAGTTACTCGCGAGGGGCCCAAGAGCAGTACTTC. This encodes CASSYSRGAQEQYF.

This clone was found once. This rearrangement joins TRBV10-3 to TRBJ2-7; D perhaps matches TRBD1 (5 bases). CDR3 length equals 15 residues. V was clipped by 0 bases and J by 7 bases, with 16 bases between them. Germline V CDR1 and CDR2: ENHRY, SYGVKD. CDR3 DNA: TGTGCCATCAGTGAGTCGTGGTCCTCTAAGGGGGAGCAGTACTTC. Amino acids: CAISESWSSKGEQYF.

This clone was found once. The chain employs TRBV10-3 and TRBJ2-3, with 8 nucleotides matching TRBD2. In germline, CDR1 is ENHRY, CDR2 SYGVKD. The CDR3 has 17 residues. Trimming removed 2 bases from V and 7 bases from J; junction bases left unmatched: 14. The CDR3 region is CAISEPARSGGRNTQYF. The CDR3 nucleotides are TGTGCCATCAGTGAGCCGGCTAGAAGCGGGGGACGGAATACGCAGTATTTT.

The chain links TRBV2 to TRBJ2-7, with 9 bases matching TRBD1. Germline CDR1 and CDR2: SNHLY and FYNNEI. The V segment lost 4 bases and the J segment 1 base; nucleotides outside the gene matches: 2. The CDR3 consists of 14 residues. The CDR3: CASSAGTGSYEQYF. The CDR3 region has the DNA TGTGCCAGCAGTGCCGGGACAGGGTCCTACGAGCAGTACTTC.

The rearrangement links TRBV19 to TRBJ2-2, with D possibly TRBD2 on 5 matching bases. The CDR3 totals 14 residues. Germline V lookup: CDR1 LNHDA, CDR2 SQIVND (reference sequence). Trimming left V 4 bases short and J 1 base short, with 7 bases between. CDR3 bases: TGTGCCAGTAGTAGAACTAGGAACACCGGGGAGCTGTTTTTT. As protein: CASSRTRNTGELFF.

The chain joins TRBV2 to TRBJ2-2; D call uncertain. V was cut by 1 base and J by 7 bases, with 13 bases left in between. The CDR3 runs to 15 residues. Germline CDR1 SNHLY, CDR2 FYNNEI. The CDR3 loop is CASSEGRTFVGELFF. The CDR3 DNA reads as TGTGCCAGCAGTGAAGGTCGTACCTTCGTCGGGGAGCTGTTTTTT.